Each of the 7 T cell receptor beta chains below was sequenced from the same sample in a study of blood T cell repertoires in COVID-19 (dated by TCRdb to the early 2020s). The library came from the immunoSEQ multiplex PCR assay. Held by TCRdb, this immuneACCESS table contains in-frame sequences only and omits some clones. Under half of the omission traces to an unresolved V gene where checked; the cause of the rest is unknown. This sample lists about 230,000 clones; 80% to 90% were detected once. The ten largest clones add up to less than 20% of the sample. Source material: peripheral blood. These receptors were collected from a woman aged 80 or over with active or convalescent COVID-19.

The V call is TRBV9, the J call TRBJ2-7; 10 bases are shared with TRBD2. V lost 4 bases and J lost 1; bases outside the gene matches: 11. The CDR3 is 17 amino acids. Germline V gene lookup returns CDR1 SGDLS and CDR2 YYNGEE. The CDR3 protein is CASSSHPLAGVSYEQYF. As DNA, the CDR3 is TGTGCCAGCAGCTCCCATCCCCTAGCGGGGGTTTCCTACGAGCAGTACTTC. The full variable domain, in which reference TRBV9 and TRBJ2-7 provide the parts outside the CDR3, is DSGVTQTPKHLITATGQRVTLRCSPRSGDLSVYWYQQSLDQGLQFLIQYYNGEERAKGNILERFSAQQFPDLHSELNLSSLELGDSALYFCASSSHPLAGVSYEQYFGPGTRLTVT.

The rearrangement links TRBV18 to TRBJ1-1; 7 bases fit TRBD1. V lost 7 bases, J lost 5 bases, and 10 bases stayed unmatched. Germline V gene sequence: CDR1 KGHSH, CDR2 LQKENI. The CDR3 covers 14 residues. The CDR3 region is CASLEVRGKTEAFF. Written as DNA, the CDR3 is TGTGCCAGCTTAGAAGTCAGGGGGAAGACTGAAGCTTTCTTT.

This chain joins TRBV7-2 and TRBJ2-2; D might be TRBD1 (5 bases). This CDR3 comprises 13 residues. V lost 3 bases, J lost 6 bases, and 8 bases lay in between. From germline, CDR1 is SGHTA and CDR2 FQGNSA. CDR3 loop: CASSLSRAGELFF. CDR3 nucleotide sequence: TGTGCCAGCAGCTTGAGCAGGGCCGGGGAGCTGTTTTTT.

This chain uses TRBV5-4 with TRBJ1-1, with D tentatively TRBD1 (6 bases). Germline assignment: CDR1 SGHNT and CDR2 YYREEE (reference sequence). The CDR3 totals 14 residues. Between the trimmed V and J ends, which lost 4 bases and 2 bases, there was a span of 12 bases. This CDR3 is CASSLRGKNTEAFF. CDR3 nucleotide sequence: TGTGCCAGCAGCCTCAGGGGCAAAAACACTGAAGCTTTCTTT.

The J gene is TRBJ2-7, the V gene TRBV5-6, with D possibly matching TRBD1 (5 bases). Deletions cut 1 base from V and 4 bases from J, with 6 bases between. Germline V gene sequence: CDR1 SGHDT, CDR2 YYEEEE. CDR3 length: 12 amino acids. The CDR3 DNA sequence: TGTGCCAGCAGCTTGTGGACATACGAGCAGTACTTC. This translates into CASSLWTYEQYF.

The rearrangement links TRBV20-1 to TRBJ1-1; TRBD1 might be the D (5 bases). The CDR3 has 11 amino acids. Trimming cost V 5 bases and J 5 bases, with 9 bases left between them. CDR1 is DFQATT and CDR2 is SNEGSKA in the germline V gene (reference sequence). CDR3 amino acids: CSALRETEAFF. Here the CDR3 DNA reads TGCAGTGCTCTCAGGGAAACTGAAGCTTTCTTT.

The V gene is TRBV30, the J gene TRBJ2-7, with D tentatively TRBD2 (5 bases). Per the germline V gene, CDR1 is GTSNPN and CDR2 is SVGIG (reference sequence). There are 15 residues in the CDR3. Trimming pared 2 bases from V and 7 bases from J, leaving 21 bases between. The CDR3 region is CAWSPRGVPLLEQYF. The CDR3 nucleotides are TGTGCCTGGAGTCCACGGGGTGTACCTCTACTAGAGCAGTACTTC.